This entry features one T cell receptor beta chain sequence. The antigen remains unidentified. This specimen comes from a study of graft-versus-host responses after intestinal transplantation. The table came from immunoSEQ multiplex PCR; TCRdb's copy has only in-frame clones and leaves some out. The sample shows about 88,000 clones, 90% of them seen only once. Notes on the study in general: Recipient marrow harbored GvH clones, some of which surfaced first in ileum or blood.

This CDR3 comprises 13 residues. Unmatched junction bases numbered 10, after V lost 5 bases and J lost 11 bases. The germline CDR1 and CDR2 sequences are WNHNN and SYGVQD (reference sequence). The rearrangement links TRBV10-1 to TRBJ2-5; TRBD2 matches at 8 bases. This sequence was found in a human donor who received an intestinal transplant. This sample comprised unstimulated CD4+ T cells sorted from spleen or lymph node cells, obtained before intestinal transplant. CDR3 in DNA: TGCGCCAGCAGTTCCCAGGCCGGGGGGGAGCAGTACTTC. Its protein product is CASSSQAGGEQYF.